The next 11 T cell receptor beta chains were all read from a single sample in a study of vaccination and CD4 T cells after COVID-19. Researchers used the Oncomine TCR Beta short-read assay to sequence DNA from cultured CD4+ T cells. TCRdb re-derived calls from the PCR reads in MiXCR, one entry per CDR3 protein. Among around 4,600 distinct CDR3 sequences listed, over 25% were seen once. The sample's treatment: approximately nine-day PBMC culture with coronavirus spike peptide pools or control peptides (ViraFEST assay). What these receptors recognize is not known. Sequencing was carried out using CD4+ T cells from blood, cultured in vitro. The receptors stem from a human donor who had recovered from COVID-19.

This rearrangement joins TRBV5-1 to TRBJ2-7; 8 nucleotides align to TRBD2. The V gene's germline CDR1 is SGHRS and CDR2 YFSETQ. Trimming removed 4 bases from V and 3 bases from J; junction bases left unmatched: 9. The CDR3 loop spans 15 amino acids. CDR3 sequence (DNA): TGCGCCAGCAGCCCCAATGAGCGGGGGATCTACGAGCAGTACTTC. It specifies CASSPNERGIYEQYF.

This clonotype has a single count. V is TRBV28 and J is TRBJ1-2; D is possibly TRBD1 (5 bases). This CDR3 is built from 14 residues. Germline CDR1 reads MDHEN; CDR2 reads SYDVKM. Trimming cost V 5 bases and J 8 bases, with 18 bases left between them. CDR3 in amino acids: CASSRTGNLGGYTF. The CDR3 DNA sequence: TGTGCCAGCAGTCGAACAGGCAACCTCGGGGGCTACACCTTC.

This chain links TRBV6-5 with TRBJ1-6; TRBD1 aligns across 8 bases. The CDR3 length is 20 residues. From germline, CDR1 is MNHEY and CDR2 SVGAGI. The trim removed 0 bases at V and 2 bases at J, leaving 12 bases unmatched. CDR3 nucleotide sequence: TGTGCCAGCAGTTACTCATCAGGGGGCAAATCGAGGACCTATAATTCACCCCTCCACTTT. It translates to CASSYSSGGKSRTYNSPLHF.

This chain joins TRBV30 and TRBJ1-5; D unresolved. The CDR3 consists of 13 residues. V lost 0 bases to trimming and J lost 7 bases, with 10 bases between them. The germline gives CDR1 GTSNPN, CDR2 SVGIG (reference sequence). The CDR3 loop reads CAWSVESAQPQHF. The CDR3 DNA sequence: TGTGCCTGGAGTGTAGAGAGTGCCCAGCCCCAGCATTTT.

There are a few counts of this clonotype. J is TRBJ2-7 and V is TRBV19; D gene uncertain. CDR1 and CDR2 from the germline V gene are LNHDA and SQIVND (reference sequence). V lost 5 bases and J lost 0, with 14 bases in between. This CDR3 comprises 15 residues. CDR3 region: CASSWSSESSYEQYF. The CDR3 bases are TGTGCCAGTAGTTGGTCAAGCGAGAGCTCCTACGAGCAGTACTTC.

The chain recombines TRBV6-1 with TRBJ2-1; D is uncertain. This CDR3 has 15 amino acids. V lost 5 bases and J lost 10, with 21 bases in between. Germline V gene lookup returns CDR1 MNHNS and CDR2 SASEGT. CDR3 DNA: TGTGCCAGCAGTCTCCTAGGGATAGCTCGGCGGGAGCAGTTCTTC. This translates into CASSLLGIARREQFF.

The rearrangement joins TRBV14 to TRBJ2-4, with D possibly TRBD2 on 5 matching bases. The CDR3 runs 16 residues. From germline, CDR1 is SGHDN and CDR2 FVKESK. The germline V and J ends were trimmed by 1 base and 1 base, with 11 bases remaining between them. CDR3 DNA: TGTGCCAGCAGCCAAGGAGAGGGCTGGGCCAAAAACATTCAGTACTTC. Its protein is CASSQGEGWAKNIQYF. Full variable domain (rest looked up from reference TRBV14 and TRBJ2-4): EAGVTQFPSHSVIEKGQTVTLRCDPISGHDNLYWYRRVMGKEIKFLLHFVKESKQDESGMPNNRFLAERTGGTYSTLKVQPAELEDSGVYFCASSQGEGWAKNIQYFGAGTRLSVL.

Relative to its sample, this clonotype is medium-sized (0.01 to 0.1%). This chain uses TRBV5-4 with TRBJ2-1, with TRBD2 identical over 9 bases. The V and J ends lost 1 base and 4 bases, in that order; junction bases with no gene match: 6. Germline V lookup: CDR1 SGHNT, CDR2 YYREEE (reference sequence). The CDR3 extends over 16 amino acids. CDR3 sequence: CASSLYRLAVYNEQFF. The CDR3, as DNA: TGTGCCAGCAGCTTGTACCGACTAGCGGTATACAATGAGCAGTTCTTC. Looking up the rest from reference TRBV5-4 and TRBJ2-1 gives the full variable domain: ETGVTQSPTHLIKTRGQQVTLRCSSQSGHNTVSWYQQALGQGPQFIFQYYREEENGRGNFPPRFSGLQFPNYSSELNVNALELDDSALYLCASSLYRLAVYNEQFFGPGTRLTVL.

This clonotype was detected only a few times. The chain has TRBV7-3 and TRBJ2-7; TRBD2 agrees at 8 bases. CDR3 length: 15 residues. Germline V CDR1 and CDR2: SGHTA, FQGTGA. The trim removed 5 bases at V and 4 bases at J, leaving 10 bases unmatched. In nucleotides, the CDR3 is TGTGCCAGCAGCCAGAACGCGGGGGGCGGGTACGAGCAGTACTTC. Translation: CASSQNAGGGYEQYF.

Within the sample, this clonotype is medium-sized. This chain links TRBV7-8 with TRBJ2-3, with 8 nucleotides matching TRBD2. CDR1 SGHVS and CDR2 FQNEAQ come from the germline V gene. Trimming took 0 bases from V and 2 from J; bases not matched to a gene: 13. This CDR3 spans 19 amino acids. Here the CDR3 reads CASSLARFGTRKFTDTQYF. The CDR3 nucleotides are TGTGCCAGCAGCTTAGCCCGCTTCGGGACTAGAAAATTCACAGATACGCAGTATTTT.

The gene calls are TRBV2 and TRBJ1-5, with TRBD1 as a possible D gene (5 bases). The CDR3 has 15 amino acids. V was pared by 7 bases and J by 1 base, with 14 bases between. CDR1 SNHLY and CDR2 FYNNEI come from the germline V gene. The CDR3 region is CASKTDSVSNQPQHF. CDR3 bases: TGTGCCAGCAAAACCGACAGTGTGAGCAATCAGCCCCAGCATTTT.